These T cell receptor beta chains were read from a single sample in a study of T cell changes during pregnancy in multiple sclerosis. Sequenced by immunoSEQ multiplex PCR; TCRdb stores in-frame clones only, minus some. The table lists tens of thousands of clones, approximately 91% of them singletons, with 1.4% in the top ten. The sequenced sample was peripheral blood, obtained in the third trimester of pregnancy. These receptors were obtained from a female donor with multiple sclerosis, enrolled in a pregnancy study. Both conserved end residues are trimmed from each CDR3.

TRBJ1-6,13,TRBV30,AWSALGQQNSPLH
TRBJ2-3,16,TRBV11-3,ASSSPRGIAGSTDTQY
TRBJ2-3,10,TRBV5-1,ASSYDSNQQY
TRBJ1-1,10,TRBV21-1,ARGGARTEAF
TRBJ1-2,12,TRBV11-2,ASSGRTGVEGYT
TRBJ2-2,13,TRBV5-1,ASWSGVPNTGELF
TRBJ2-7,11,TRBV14,ASSPQQGSEQY
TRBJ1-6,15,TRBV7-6,ASSPTIGGGQGSPLH
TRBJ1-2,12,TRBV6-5,ASSLRGVGGGYT
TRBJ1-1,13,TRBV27,ASSPVKGADTEAF
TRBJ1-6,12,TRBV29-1,SVSAGGKNSPLH
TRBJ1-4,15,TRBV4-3,ASSRLTEVGTAEKLF
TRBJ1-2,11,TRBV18,ASSTVVHHGYT
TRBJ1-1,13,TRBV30,AWSPGTGLNTEAF
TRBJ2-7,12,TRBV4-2,ASSQATRGYEQY
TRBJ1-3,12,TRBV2,ASSDRDRGDTIY
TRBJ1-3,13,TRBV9,ASSPWPGQGNTIY
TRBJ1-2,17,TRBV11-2,ASSLNFLAAARGFYGYT
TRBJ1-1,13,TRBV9,ASSVWGESNTEAF
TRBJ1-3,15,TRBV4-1,ASSQGGHRAGENTIY
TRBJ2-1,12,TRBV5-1,ASSSGLIYNEQF
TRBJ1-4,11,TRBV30,AWSGLAGEKLF
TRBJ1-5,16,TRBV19,ASSIDHGVRLIPLPQH
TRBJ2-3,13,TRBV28,ASSTKLAFTDTQY
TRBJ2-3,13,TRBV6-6,ATGSERGYTDTQY
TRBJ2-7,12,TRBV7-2,ASSLGLAGDEQY
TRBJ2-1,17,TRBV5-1,ASSLVTGGGFSSYNEQF
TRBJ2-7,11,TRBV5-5,ASSPWGRLQQY
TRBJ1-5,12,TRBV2,ASRQDRGNQPQH
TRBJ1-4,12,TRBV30,AWSAAGTNEKLF
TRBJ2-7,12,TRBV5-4,ASRSGASSYEQY
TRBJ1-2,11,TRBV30,AWRDTGGSGYT
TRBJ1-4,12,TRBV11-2,ASSYRARDEKLF
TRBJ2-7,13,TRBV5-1,ASSLTGLRSYEQY
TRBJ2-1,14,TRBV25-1,ASLSLRDRTVNEQF
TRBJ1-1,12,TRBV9,ASSGQPEDTEAF
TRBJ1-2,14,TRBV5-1,ASSLAGGPAIYGYT
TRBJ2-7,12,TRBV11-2,ASSLGGQFNEQY
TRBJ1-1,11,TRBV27,ASSKWGEFRAF
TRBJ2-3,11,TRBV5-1,ASRGTPGDTQY
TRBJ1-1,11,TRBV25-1,ASSEYSTVEAF
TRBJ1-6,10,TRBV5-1,ASSPNNSPLH
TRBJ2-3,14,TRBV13,ASSIGLAGHTDTQY
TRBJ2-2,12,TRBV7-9,ASSQDIHTGELF
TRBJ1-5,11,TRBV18,ASSPHLGQPQH